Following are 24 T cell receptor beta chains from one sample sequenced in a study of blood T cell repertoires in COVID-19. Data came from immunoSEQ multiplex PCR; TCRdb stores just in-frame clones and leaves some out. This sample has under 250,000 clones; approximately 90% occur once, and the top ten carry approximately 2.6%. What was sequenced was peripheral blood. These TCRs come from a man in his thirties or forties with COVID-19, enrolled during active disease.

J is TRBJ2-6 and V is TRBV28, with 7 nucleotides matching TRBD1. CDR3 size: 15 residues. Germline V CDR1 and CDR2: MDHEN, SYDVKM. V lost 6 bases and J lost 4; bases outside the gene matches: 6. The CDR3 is CASRGTERGANVLTF. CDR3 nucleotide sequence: TGTGCCAGCAGGGGGACAGAGAGGGGGGCCAACGTCCTGACTTTC. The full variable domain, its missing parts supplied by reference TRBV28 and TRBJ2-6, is DVKVTQSSRYLVKRTGEKVFLECVQDMDHENMFWYRQDPGLGLRLIYFSYDVKMKEKGDIPEGYSVSREKKERFSLILESASTNQTSMYLCASRGTERGANVLTFGAGSRLTVL.

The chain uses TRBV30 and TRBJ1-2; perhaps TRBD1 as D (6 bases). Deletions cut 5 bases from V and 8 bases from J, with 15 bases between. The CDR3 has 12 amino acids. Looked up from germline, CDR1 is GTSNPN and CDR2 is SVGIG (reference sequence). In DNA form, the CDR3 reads TGTGCCTGGTTTCTGGGGGCTTGGGGCTACACCTTC. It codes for CAWFLGAWGYTF.

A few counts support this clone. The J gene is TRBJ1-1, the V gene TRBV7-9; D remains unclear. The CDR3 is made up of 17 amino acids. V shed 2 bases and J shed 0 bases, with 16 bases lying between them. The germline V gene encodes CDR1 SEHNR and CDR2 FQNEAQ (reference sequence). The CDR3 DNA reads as TGTGCCAGCAGCTTACCGGTTTACAGCTCGATGAACACTGAAGCTTTCTTT. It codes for CASSLPVYSSMNTEAFF. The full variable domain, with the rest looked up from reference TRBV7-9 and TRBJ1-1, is DTGVSQNPRHKITKRGQNVTFRCDPISEHNRLYWYRQTLGQGPEFLTYFQNEAQLEKSRLLSDRFSAERPKGSFSTLEIQRTEQGDSAMYLCASSLPVYSSMNTEAFFGQGTRLTVV.

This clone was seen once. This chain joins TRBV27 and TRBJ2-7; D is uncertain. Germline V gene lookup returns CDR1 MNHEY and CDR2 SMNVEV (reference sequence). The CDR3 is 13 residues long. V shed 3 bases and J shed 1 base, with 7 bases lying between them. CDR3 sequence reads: CASSFGPSYEQYF. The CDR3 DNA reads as TGTGCCAGCAGTTTTGGCCCTTCCTACGAGCAGTACTTC.

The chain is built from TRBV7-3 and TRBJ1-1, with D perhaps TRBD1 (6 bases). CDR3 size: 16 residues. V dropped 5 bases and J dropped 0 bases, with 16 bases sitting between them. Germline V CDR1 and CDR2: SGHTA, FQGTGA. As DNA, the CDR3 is TGTGCCAGCAGCCCCAACAGGGTTCGGGTGAACACTGAAGCTTTCTTT. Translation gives CASSPNRVRVNTEAFF.

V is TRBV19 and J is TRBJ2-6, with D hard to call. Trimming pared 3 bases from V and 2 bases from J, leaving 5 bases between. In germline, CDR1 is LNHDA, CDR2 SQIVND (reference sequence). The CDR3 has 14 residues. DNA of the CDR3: TGTGCCAGTAGTATCCCCGCTGGGGCCAACGTCCTGACTTTC. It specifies CASSIPAGANVLTF.

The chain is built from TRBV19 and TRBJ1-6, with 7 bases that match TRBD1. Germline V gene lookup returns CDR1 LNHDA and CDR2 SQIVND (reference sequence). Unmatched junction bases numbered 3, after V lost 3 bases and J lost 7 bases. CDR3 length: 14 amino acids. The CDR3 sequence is CASSIDRVNSPLHF. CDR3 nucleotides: TGTGCCAGTAGTATTGACAGGGTGAATTCACCCCTCCACTTT.

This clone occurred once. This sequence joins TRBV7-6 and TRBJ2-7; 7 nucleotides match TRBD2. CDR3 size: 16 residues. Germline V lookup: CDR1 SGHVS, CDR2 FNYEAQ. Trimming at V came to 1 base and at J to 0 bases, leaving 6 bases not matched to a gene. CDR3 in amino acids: CASSLGASGSSYEQYF. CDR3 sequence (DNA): TGTGCCAGCAGCTTAGGGGCTAGCGGTAGCTCCTACGAGCAGTACTTC.

CDR3 sequence reads: CASSQDEGQGSGYGYTF. In DNA, the CDR3 is TGTGCCAGCAGCCAAGATGAGGGACAGGGTTCGGGCTATGGCTACACCTTC. This chain links TRBV4-2 with TRBJ1-2; 9 bases are a match to TRBD1. The V gene end was trimmed by 0 bases and the J gene end by 4 bases; junction bases not matched to a gene: 9. Germline CDR1 LGHNA, CDR2 YNFKEQ. This CDR3 spans 17 amino acids.

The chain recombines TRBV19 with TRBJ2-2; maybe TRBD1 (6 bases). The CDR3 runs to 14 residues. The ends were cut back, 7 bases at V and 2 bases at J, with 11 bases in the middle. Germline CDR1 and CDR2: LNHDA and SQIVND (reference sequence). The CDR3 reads CASTRTDNTGELFF. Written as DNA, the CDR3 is TGTGCCAGTACCCGGACAGACAACACCGGGGAGCTGTTTTTT.

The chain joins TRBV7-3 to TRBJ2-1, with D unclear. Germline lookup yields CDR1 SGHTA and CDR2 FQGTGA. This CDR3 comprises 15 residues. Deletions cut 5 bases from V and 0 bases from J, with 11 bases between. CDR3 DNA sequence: TGTGCCAGCAGCCCCGGTCTAAGCTCCTACAATGAGCAGTTCTTC. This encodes CASSPGLSSYNEQFF.

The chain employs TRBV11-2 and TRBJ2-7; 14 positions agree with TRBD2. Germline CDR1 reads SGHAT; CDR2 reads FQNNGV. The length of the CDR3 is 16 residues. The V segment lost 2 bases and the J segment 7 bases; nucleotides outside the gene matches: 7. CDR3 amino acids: CASSLLGTSGSQEQYF. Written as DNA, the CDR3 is TGTGCCAGCAGCTTATTGGGGACTAGCGGGAGTCAGGAGCAGTACTTC.

As DNA, the CDR3 is TGTGCCAGTAGAACTAGCGGGGGGTACGAGCAGTACTTC. Its translation: CASRTSGGYEQYF. The chain links TRBV19 to TRBJ2-7, with TRBD2 identical over 12 bases. The germline gives CDR1 LNHDA, CDR2 SQIVND (reference sequence). The CDR3 is 13 amino acids. V lost 6 bases and J lost 4; bases outside the gene matches: 1.

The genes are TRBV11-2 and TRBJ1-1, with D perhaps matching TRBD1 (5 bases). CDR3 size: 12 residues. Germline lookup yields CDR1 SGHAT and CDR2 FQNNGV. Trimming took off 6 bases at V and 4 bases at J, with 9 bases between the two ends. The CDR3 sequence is CASSPRGTEAFF. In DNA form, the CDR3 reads TGTGCCAGCAGTCCTAGGGGCACTGAAGCTTTCTTT. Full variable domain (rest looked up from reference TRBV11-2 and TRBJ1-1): EAGVAQSPRYKIIEKRQSVAFWCNPISGHATLYWYQQILGQGPKLLIQFQNNGVVDDSQLPKDRFSAERLKGVDSTLKIQPAKLEDSAVYLCASSPRGTEAFFGQGTRLTVV.

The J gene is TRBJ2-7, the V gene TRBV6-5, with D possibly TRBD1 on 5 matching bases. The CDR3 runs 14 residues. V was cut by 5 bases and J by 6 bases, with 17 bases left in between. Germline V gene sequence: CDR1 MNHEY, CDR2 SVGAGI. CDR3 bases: TGTGCCAGCAGTAGGGCAGGGATGACCGGCGAGCAGTACTTC. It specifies CASSRAGMTGEQYF.

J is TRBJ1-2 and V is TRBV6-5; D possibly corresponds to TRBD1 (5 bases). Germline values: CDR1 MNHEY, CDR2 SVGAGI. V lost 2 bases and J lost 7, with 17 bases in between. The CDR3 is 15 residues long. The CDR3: CASSYIWGGVAGYTF. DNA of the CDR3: TGTGCCAGCAGTTACATTTGGGGGGGAGTTGCTGGCTACACCTTC.

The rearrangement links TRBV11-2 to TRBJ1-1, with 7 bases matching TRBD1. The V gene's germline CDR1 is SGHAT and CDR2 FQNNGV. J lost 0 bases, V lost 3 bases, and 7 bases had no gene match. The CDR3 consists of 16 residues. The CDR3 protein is CASSLRFGTVNTEAFF. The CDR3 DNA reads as TGTGCCAGCAGCTTGCGGTTCGGGACAGTGAACACTGAAGCTTTCTTT.

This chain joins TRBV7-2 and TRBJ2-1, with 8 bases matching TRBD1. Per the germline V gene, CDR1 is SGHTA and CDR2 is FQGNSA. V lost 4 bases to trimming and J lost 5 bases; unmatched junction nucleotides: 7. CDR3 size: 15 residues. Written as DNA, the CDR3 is TGTGCCAGCAGCTCGAGACAGGGGCGTAACAATGAGCAGTTCTTC. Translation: CASSSRQGRNNEQFF. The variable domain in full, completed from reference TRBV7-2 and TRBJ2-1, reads GAGVSQSPSNKVTEKGKDVELRCDPISGHTALYWYRQSLGQGLEFLIYFQGNSAPDKSGLPSDRFSAERTGGSVSTLTIQRTQQEDSAVYLCASSSRQGRNNEQFFGPGTRLTVL.

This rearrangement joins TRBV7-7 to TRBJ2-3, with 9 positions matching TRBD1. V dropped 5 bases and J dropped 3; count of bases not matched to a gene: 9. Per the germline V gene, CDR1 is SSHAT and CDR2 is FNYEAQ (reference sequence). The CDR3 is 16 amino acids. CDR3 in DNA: TGTGCCAGCAGCGTCCTTGCGGGACAGGGAACAGATACGCAGTATTTT. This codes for CASSVLAGQGTDTQYF. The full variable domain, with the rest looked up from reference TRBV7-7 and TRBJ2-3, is GAGVSQSPRYKVTKRGQDVTLRCDPISSHATLYWYQQALGQGPEFLTYFNYEAQPDKSGLPSDRFSAERPEGSISTLTIQRTEQRDSAMYRCASSVLAGQGTDTQYFGPGTRLTVL.

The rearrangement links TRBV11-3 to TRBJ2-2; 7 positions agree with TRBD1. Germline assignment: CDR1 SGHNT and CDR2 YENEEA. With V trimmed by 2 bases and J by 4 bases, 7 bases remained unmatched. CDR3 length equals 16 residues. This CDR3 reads CASSLHRGWVTGELFF. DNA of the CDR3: TGTGCCAGCAGCTTACACAGGGGTTGGGTCACCGGGGAGCTGTTTTTT.

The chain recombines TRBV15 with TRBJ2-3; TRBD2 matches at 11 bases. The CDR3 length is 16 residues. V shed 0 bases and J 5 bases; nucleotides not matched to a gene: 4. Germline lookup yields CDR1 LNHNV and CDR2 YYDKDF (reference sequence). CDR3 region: CATSRDSGGVQDTQYF. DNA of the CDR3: TGTGCCACCAGCAGAGATAGCGGGGGGGTACAAGATACGCAGTATTTT.

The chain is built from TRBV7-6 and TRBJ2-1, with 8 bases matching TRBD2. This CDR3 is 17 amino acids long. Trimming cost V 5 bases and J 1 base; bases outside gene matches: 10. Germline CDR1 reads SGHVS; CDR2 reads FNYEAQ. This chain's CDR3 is CASSLSSLAGSYNEQFF. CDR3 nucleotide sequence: TGTGCCAGCAGCCTCTCCTCGTTAGCGGGATCCTACAATGAGCAGTTCTTC. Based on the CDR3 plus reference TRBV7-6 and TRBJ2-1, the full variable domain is GAGVSQSPRYKVTKRGQDVALRCDPISGHVSLYWYRQALGQGPEFLTYFNYEAQQDKSGLPNDRFSAERPEGSISTLTIQRTEQRDSAMYRCASSLSSLAGSYNEQFFGPGTRLTVL.

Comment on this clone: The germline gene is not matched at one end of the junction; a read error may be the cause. The DNA of the CDR3 is TGTGCCAGCAGCCAAGGGGGGCCTAGGGCCCTAAAGGTCTTC. Translated: CASSQGGPRALKVF. The J gene is TRBJ2-1, the V gene TRBV3-1 (or the pseudogene TRBV3-2), with D maybe TRBD1 (6 bases). Germline CDR1 and CDR2: LGHDT and YNNKEL (reference sequence). The CDR3 contains 14 residues.

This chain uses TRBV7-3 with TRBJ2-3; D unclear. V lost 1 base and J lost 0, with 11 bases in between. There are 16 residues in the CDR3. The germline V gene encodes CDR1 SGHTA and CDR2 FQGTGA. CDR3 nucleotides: TGTGCCAGCAGCTTAATTTACCTAACTAGCACAGATACGCAGTATTTT. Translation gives CASSLIYLTSTDTQYF. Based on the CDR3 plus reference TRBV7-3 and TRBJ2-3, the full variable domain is GAGVSQTPSNKVTEKGKYVELRCDPISGHTALYWYRQSLGQGPEFLIYFQGTGAADDSGLPNDRFFAVRPEGSVSTLKIQRTERGDSAVYLCASSLIYLTSTDTQYFGPGTRLTVL.